These 19 T cell receptor beta chains originate from one sample sequenced in a study of cytomegalovirus exposure and HLA in healthy donors. TCRdb keeps only in-frame clones here, not all; method: immunoSEQ multiplex PCR. The table lists tens of thousands of clones, about 90% of them singletons. Sequenced material: PBMCs. The receptors originated from a woman aged 18 to 35 in good health and CMV-seropositive.

The V call is TRBV20-1, the J call TRBJ2-3, with D unresolved. The germline gives CDR1 DFQATT, CDR2 SNEGSKA (reference sequence). Trimming removed 3 bases from V and 9 bases from J, with 10 bases in between. This CDR3 has 11 amino acids. CDR3 residues: CSASSRETQYF. DNA of the CDR3: TGCAGTGCTAGCTCGCGAGAGACGCAGTATTTT.

This chain connects TRBV7-2 to TRBJ2-3; 7 nucleotides align to TRBD2. Germline loops: CDR1 SGHTA, CDR2 FQGNSA. Trimming at V came to 4 bases and at J to 4 bases, leaving 11 bases not matched to a gene. The CDR3 loop spans 16 amino acids. This chain's CDR3 is CASSSRTRGDPDTQYF. In nucleotides, the CDR3 is TGTGCCAGCAGCTCTCGGACTAGAGGAGACCCAGATACGCAGTATTTT.

The V call is TRBV7-9, the J call TRBJ1-2, with D unclear. Germline V gene data show CDR1 as SEHNR and CDR2 as FQNEAQ (reference sequence). The CDR3 totals 13 residues. V was pared by 2 bases and J by 8 bases, with 12 bases between. CDR3 sequence reads: CASSLSGVWGYTF. The CDR3 bases are TGTGCCAGCAGCTTAAGCGGCGTTTGGGGCTACACCTTC.

The chain is built from TRBV18 and TRBJ2-1; 9 bases match TRBD2. The ends lost 3 bases at V and 0 bases at J; junction bases unmatched: 12. Germline CDR1 is KGHSH and CDR2 is LQKENI. The CDR3 contains 19 residues. CDR3 sequence: CASSPSGLAGPSSYNEQFF. CDR3 coding DNA: TGTGCCAGCTCACCCTCGGGGCTAGCGGGACCTAGCTCCTACAATGAGCAGTTCTTC.

V usage is TRBV7-9 and J usage is TRBJ2-3; 7 nucleotides match TRBD2. The germline V gene has CDR1 SEHNR and CDR2 FQNEAQ (reference sequence). CDR3 size: 17 residues. V lost 5 bases and J lost 0; bases outside the gene matches: 11. CDR3 sequence reads: CASSPGGLGPSTDTQYF. CDR3 DNA sequence: TGTGCCAGCAGCCCGGGGGGTTTGGGACCTAGCACAGATACGCAGTATTTT.

J is TRBJ2-1 and V is TRBV29-1, with 7 bases lining up with TRBD1. Germline CDR1 SQVTM, CDR2 ANQGSEA. This CDR3 comprises 16 residues. Unmatched junction bases numbered 15, after V lost 4 bases and J lost 6 bases. The CDR3 spells CSVGLDPGQVSNEQFF. Written as DNA, the CDR3 is TGCAGCGTTGGGCTCGACCCAGGACAGGTGAGCAATGAGCAGTTCTTC.

The chain links TRBV9 to TRBJ2-7, with a possible D match to TRBD2 (5 bases). Germline CDR1 and CDR2: SGDLS and YYNGEE. With 0 bases removed from V and 2 bases from J, the gap between germline ends came to 9 bases. The CDR3 has 14 amino acids. The CDR3 coding sequence is TGTGCCAGCAGCGTAGACCACGGGACCTACGAGCAGTACTTC. It translates to CASSVDHGTYEQYF.

This clone has a handful of counts. J is TRBJ2-2 and V is TRBV30, with 9 bases identical to TRBD2. The length of the CDR3 is 15 residues. In germline, CDR1 is GTSNPN, CDR2 SVGIG (reference sequence). The V segment lost 3 bases and the J segment 4 bases; nucleotides outside the gene matches: 6. For the CDR3, the DNA is TGTGCCTGGAGGGCTGATAGCGGGAGCACCGGGGAGCTGTTTTTT. It specifies CAWRADSGSTGELFF.

This clone was recorded a few times. The chain links TRBV15 to TRBJ2-1; TRBD2 agrees at 9 bases. The germline CDR1 and CDR2 sequences are LNHNV and YYDKDF (reference sequence). The CDR3 consists of 18 residues. J gave up 3 bases and V 0 bases, and 9 bases lay outside the gene matches. In DNA, the CDR3 is TGTGCCACCAGCAGAGATTTTCGGCCTAGCGGGAACTACAATGAGCAGTTCTTC. Translation: CATSRDFRPSGNYNEQFF.

The J gene is TRBJ2-7, the V gene TRBV7-6; no firm D call. Germline V gene lookup returns CDR1 SGHVS and CDR2 FNYEAQ. V dropped 1 base and J dropped 6 bases, with 10 bases sitting between them. There are 13 residues in the CDR3. This CDR3 is CASSLGLLSEQYF. The CDR3 DNA sequence: TGTGCCAGCAGCTTAGGTCTTCTCTCCGAGCAGTACTTC.

The chain employs TRBV5-1 and TRBJ2-3; 14 nucleotides agree with TRBD2. The trim removed 3 bases at V and 2 bases at J, leaving 11 bases unmatched. This CDR3 spans 19 amino acids. From germline, CDR1 is SGHRS and CDR2 YFSETQ. The CDR3 here is CASSSGLAGGLELTDTQYF. DNA for the CDR3: TGCGCCAGCAGCTCAGGACTAGCGGGGGGCTTAGAACTCACAGATACGCAGTATTTT. Variable domain in full (rest from reference TRBV5-1 and TRBJ2-3): KAGVTQTPRYLIKTRGQQVTLSCSPISGHRSVSWYQQTPGQGLQFLFEYFSETQRNKGNFPGRFSGRQFSNSRSEMNVSTLELGDSALYLCASSSGLAGGLELTDTQYFGPGTRLTVL.

The rearrangement joins TRBV2 to TRBJ1-6; D call uncertain. CDR1 is SNHLY and CDR2 is FYNNEI in the germline V gene. The length of the CDR3 is 18 residues. Between the trimmed V and J ends, which lost 4 bases and 0 bases, there was a span of 16 bases. In nucleotides, the CDR3 is TGTGCCAGCAGTGGTGCAGCACAGAGAAACTCCTATAATTCACCCCTCCACTTT. Its protein product is CASSGAAQRNSYNSPLHF.

The chain's CDR3 is CAWSLLAGWNEQFF. In DNA form, the CDR3 reads TGTGCCTGGAGTCTCCTAGCGGGATGGAATGAGCAGTTCTTC. The chain links TRBV30 to TRBJ2-1; 9 bases are a match to TRBD2. Germline trimming cut 2 bases from V and 7 bases from J; bases unmatched to any gene: 6. The CDR3 is 14 amino acids. Germline V lookup: CDR1 GTSNPN, CDR2 SVGIG (reference sequence).

J is TRBJ2-2 and V is TRBV5-1; no clear D gene. The V gene lost 2 bases and the J gene lost 6 bases, with 8 bases spanning the gap. This CDR3 has 13 residues. In germline, CDR1 is SGHRS, CDR2 YFSETQ. CDR3 amino acids: CASSFTVSGELFF. The DNA of the CDR3 is TGCGCCAGCAGCTTTACGGTTTCCGGGGAGCTGTTTTTT.

This clone was counted a single time. This chain joins TRBV30 and TRBJ2-7, with 7 bases identical to TRBD1. The CDR3 is 14 amino acids. Unmatched junction bases numbered 10, after V lost 2 bases and J lost 6 bases. Germline V lookup: CDR1 GTSNPN, CDR2 SVGIG (reference sequence). The CDR3 nucleotides are TGTGCCTGGAGTATAAGGACAGGTCGTATCGAGCAGTACTTC. Translating it yields CAWSIRTGRIEQYF.

V and J are TRBV7-2 and TRBJ2-1; D may be TRBD1 (7 bases). The CDR3 is 16 amino acids. V was pared by 5 bases and J by 4 bases, with 18 bases between. From germline, CDR1 is SGHTA and CDR2 FQGNSA. In nucleotides, the CDR3 is TGTGCCAGCAGCATTCAGGGGGGCGGGAATTACAATGAGCAGTTCTTC. Protein: CASSIQGGGNYNEQFF.

The CDR3 here is CASSPPGGLAQYF. CDR3 sequence (DNA): TGTGCCAGCAGCCCGCCCGGGGGGTTAGCCCAGTACTTC. The gene calls are TRBV14 and TRBJ2-5; 7 positions agree with TRBD2. This CDR3 contains 13 residues. Germline V CDR1 and CDR2: SGHDN, FVKESK. After removal of 4 bases from V and 9 bases from J, the junction contained 8 bases not matched to a gene.

The chain couples TRBV21-1 to TRBJ1-4; the table names TRBD1, a call not compared with the DNA. TRBV21-1 is described as a pseudogene. This CDR3 spans 21 amino acids. CDR3 nucleotide sequence: TGTGCCAGCAGCAAAAAACTTGGGCGTCCCGGGACAGTGGGGACTAATGAAAAACTGTTTTTT. Translation: CASSKKLGRPGTVGTNEKLFF.

This clone was seen only once. The rearrangement links TRBV4-2 to TRBJ2-1; 11 bases are shared with TRBD2. The CDR3 extends over 15 amino acids. J gave up 4 bases and V 2 bases, and 1 base lay outside the gene matches. CDR1 is LGHNA and CDR2 is YNFKEQ in the germline V gene. The CDR3 reads CASSQTSGSYNEQFF. The CDR3 DNA reads as TGTGCCAGCAGCCAAACTAGCGGGAGTTACAATGAGCAGTTCTTC.